These T cell receptor beta chains were read from a single sample in a study of shared clonotypes between healthy human individuals. Generated by immunoSEQ multiplex PCR, the TCRdb table keeps only in-frame clones and is missing some. The data hold approximately 2.4 million clones, with 90% to 96% observed a single time. The sequencing sample was made of naive CD4+ T cells sorted from blood. The source is a man younger than 30 in good health. CDR3s include the opening cysteine and the closing phenylalanine or tryptophan. D genes are given only for firm matches. Expanded clones get a size class; other rows say once, few or many, or leave the size out.

CDR3aa | CDR3nt | j_gene | abundance | v_gene | d_gene
CASSIELWGGNNQPQHF | TGTGCCAGTAGTATAGAACTCTGGGGCGGAAACAATCAGCCCCAGCATTTT | TRBJ1-5 | . | TRBV19 | .
CASSRGDEQFF | TGTGCCAGCAGCAGAGGGGATGAGCAGTTCTTC | TRBJ2-1 | . | TRBV7-9 | .
CASSISRLIHQPQHF | TGTGCCAGTAGTATCAGCAGGCTTATCCATCAGCCCCAGCATTTT | TRBJ1-5 | . | TRBV19 | .
CASKLYRTGNYGYTF | TGTGCCAGCAAACTGTACCGGACGGGTAACTATGGCTACACCTTC | TRBJ1-2 | . | TRBV28 | .
CAIGQGVRETQYF | TGTGCCATAGGACAGGGGGTGAGGGAGACCCAGTACTTC | TRBJ2-5 | . | TRBV10-3 | TRBD1
CASSEGTGGTNGYTF | TGTGCCAGCAGTGAGGGGACAGGGGGTACGAATGGCTACACCTTC | TRBJ1-2 | . | TRBV25-1 | TRBD1
CASSLGGNSYEQYF | TGTGCCAGCAGCTTAGGTGGGAACTCCTACGAGCAGTACTTC | TRBJ2-7 | . | TRBV7-2 | .
CASSLEGSNQPQHF | TGTGCCAGCAGCTTGGAGGGCTCGAATCAGCCCCAGCATTTT | TRBJ1-5 | once | TRBV27 | .
CASSSGQGTETQYF | TGTGCCAGCAGCTCAGGACAGGGAACAGAGACCCAGTACTTC | TRBJ2-5 | . | TRBV7-9 | TRBD1
CASSPKQEQYF | TGTGCCAGCAGTCCCAAGCAGGAGCAGTACTTC | TRBJ2-7 | . | TRBV28 | .
CASSPKVDSNQPQHF | TGTGCCAGCTCACCCAAGGTGGATAGCAATCAGCCCCAGCATTTT | TRBJ1-5 | once | TRBV18 | .
CAIKSRDSPDQAYEQYF | TGTGCCATCAAATCCCGGGACAGCCCAGATCAGGCCTACGAGCAGTACTTC | TRBJ2-7 | . | TRBV10-3 | TRBD1
CASSLSQGSYEQYF | TGTGCCAGCAGCTTATCTCAGGGATCCTACGAGCAGTACTTC | TRBJ2-7 | . | TRBV7-2 | .
CASSQQGREQYF | TGTGCCAGCAGCCAACAGGGACGCGAGCAGTACTTC | TRBJ2-7 | . | TRBV7-6 | .
CASSQPLDRAYGYTF | TGCGCCAGCAGCCAACCCCTAGACAGAGCCTATGGCTACACCTTC | TRBJ1-2 | . | TRBV4-1 | .
CASSLEGQFTDTQYF | TGTGCCAGCAGCTTAGAAGGACAGTTCACAGATACGCAGTATTTT | TRBJ2-3 | . | TRBV11-3 | .
CASSPTGGATNEKLFF | TGCGCCAGCAGCCCCACAGGGGGGGCCACTAATGAAAAACTGTTTTTT | TRBJ1-4 | . | TRBV4-1 | TRBD1
CASSLADSNQPQHF | TGTGCCAGCAGTTTAGCTGATAGCAATCAGCCCCAGCATTTT | TRBJ1-5 | . | TRBV28 | .
CASSFGTGGYNSPLHF | TGCGCCAGCAGCTTCGGGACAGGGGGCTATAATTCACCCCTCCACTTT | TRBJ1-6 | . | TRBV5-1 | TRBD1
CASTLFSGSYNEQFF | TGTGCCAGCACCTTATTCAGCGGGAGCTACAATGAGCAGTTCTTC | TRBJ2-1 | . | TRBV7-8 | TRBD2
CASSLDRPPYEQYF | TGCGCCAGCAGCTTGGACAGACCCCCCTACGAGCAGTACTTC | TRBJ2-7 | . | TRBV5-1 | .
CASSSIFNQPQHF | TGTGCCAGCAGCTCGATATTCAATCAGCCCCAGCATTTT | TRBJ1-5 | . | TRBV2 | .
CASRGLAGDEQYF | TGTGCCAGCAGGGGATTAGCGGGAGACGAGCAGTACTTC | TRBJ2-7 | . | TRBV6-5 | TRBD2
CASSPRGSGGLIRETQYF | TGTGCCAGCAGCCCCCGGGGTAGCGGGGGTCTAATACGAGAGACCCAGTACTTC | TRBJ2-5 | . | TRBV9 | TRBD2
CASSLVSQGAYEQYF | TGCGCCAGCAGCTTGGTATCCCAGGGGGCCTACGAGCAGTACTTC | TRBJ2-7 | . | TRBV5-1 | TRBD1
CASSGDRRNTYEQYF | TGCGCCAGCTCCGGTGACAGGAGAAATACCTACGAGCAGTACTTC | TRBJ2-7 | . | TRBV10-1 | .
CASSYSAGGGSGYTF | TGTGCCAGCAGTTACTCGGCGGGAGGCGGATCCGGCTACACCTTC | TRBJ1-2 | . | TRBV6-5 | .
CASSLQGGVGSPLHF | TGTGCCAGCAGTCTCCAGGGAGGTGTGGGGTCACCCCTCCACTTT | TRBJ1-6 | . | TRBV25-1 | .
CASSLGLEAFF | TGCGCCAGCAGCTTGGGGTTGGAAGCTTTCTTT | TRBJ1-1 | . | TRBV5-1 | .
CASSSDENQPQHF | TGTGCCAGCTCGTCCGATGAAAATCAGCCCCAGCATTTT | TRBJ1-5 | . | TRBV18 | .
CASSEEFEQYF | TGTGCCAGCAGTGAAGAATTCGAGCAGTACTTC | TRBJ2-7 | few | TRBV2 | .
CASSQTGTTDTQYF | TGTGCCAGCAGCCAAACGGGGACCACAGATACGCAGTATTTT | TRBJ2-3 | . | TRBV5-8 | .
CASSEGSRFSYEQYF | TGTGCCAGCAGTGAGGGCAGCCGGTTCTCCTACGAGCAGTACTTC | TRBJ2-7 | . | TRBV6-1 | .
CASSYLQGKGTEAFF | TGTGCCAGCAGTTACTTACAGGGAAAGGGCACTGAAGCTTTCTTT | TRBJ1-1 | once | TRBV6-5 | .
CASQRLLLAKNIQYF | TGTGCCAGCCAAAGGCTCCTACTAGCCAAAAACATTCAGTACTTC | TRBJ2-4 | . | TRBV5-6 | .
CAISEGNRGGGYTF | TGTGCCATCAGTGAGGGGAACAGGGGAGGTGGCTACACCTTC | TRBJ1-2 | . | TRBV10-3 | TRBD1
CASSSGLAGTDTQYF | TGTGCCAGCAGCTCTGGACTAGCGGGCACAGATACGCAGTATTTT | TRBJ2-3 | once | TRBV11-2 | TRBD2
CATRLSRGTEAFF | TGTGCCACCCGGCTAAGTCGGGGGACTGAAGCTTTCTTT | TRBJ1-1 | . | TRBV27 | .
CASSPQGIGEQFF | TGTGCCAGCAGCCCACAGGGGATAGGTGAGCAGTTCTTC | TRBJ2-1 | . | TRBV7-2 | TRBD1
CASSLGDRAHNQPQHF | TGTGCCAGCAGCTTGGGGGACCGCGCCCACAATCAGCCCCAGCATTTT | TRBJ1-5 | . | TRBV5-6 | .
CASSYSGSGSSYEQYF | TGTGCCAGCAGTTACTCTGGGAGCGGGAGCTCCTACGAGCAGTACTTC | TRBJ2-7 | . | TRBV6-5 | TRBD2
CASSPVTGGGHEKLFF | TGTGCCAGCTCACCAGTTACAGGTGGAGGCCACGAAAAACTGTTTTTT | TRBJ1-4 | . | TRBV18 | .
CASSDSGPPGGYTF | TGTGCCAGCAGTGATTCCGGGCCCCCCGGGGGCTACACCTTC | TRBJ1-2 | . | TRBV2 | .
CASSLADRGVYNSPLHF | TGTGCCAGCAGCTTGGCGGACAGGGGGGTATATAATTCACCCCTCCACTTT | TRBJ1-6 | . | TRBV5-4 | TRBD1
CASSSTGTSVEQYF | TGTGCCAGCAGCTCTACCGGGACTAGCGTCGAGCAGTACTTC | TRBJ2-7 | . | TRBV5-4 | TRBD2
CASSERANTQYF | TGCGCCAGCAGTGAACGTGCAAATACGCAGTATTTT | TRBJ2-3 | . | TRBV10-1 | .
CASSSLGVYNEQFF | TGTGCCAGCAGCTCCTTAGGGGTTTACAATGAGCAGTTCTTC | TRBJ2-1 | . | TRBV7-9 | .
CASSYYLATNEKLFF | TGTGCCAGCAGTTACTACCTTGCAACTAATGAAAAACTGTTTTTT | TRBJ1-4 | . | TRBV6-5 | .
CASTPGFAGELFF | TGCGCCAGCACCCCAGGGTTCGCCGGGGAGCTGTTTTTT | TRBJ2-2 | . | TRBV10-2 | .
CASSQGIREETQYF | TGCGCCAGCAGCCAAGGGATACGGGAAGAGACCCAGTACTTC | TRBJ2-5 | . | TRBV4-1 | .
CSVHTGFGTYEQYF | TGCAGCGTACACACAGGGTTCGGGACCTACGAGCAGTACTTC | TRBJ2-7 | . | TRBV29-1 | .
CASSNIGTGEAFF | TGTGCCAGTAGTAATATCGGGACGGGAGAAGCTTTCTTT | TRBJ1-1 | . | TRBV19 | .
CAFNTGQLQLNNEQFF | TGTGCCTTCAACACGGGACAGCTCCAACTAAACAATGAGCAGTTCTTC | TRBJ2-1 | . | TRBV30 | TRBD1
CASSPGGGGTESPLHF | TGTGCCAGCTCACCGGGCGGGGGGGGCACAGAATCACCCCTCCACTTT | TRBJ1-6 | . | TRBV18 | .